This record covers a single T cell receptor beta chain. Its target is not known. After removal of 6 bases from V and 3 bases from J, the junction contained 12 bases not matched to a gene. The CDR3 extends over 16 amino acids. In germline, CDR1 is SGHAT, CDR2 FQNNGV. Sample-barcoded 5' priming and a J-beta primer mix drove a second PCR of about 7 to 12 cycles. TCRdb reprocessed the 5' RACE reads via MiXCR and lists one record per CDR3 protein. The data show some 1,500,000 distinct CDR3 sequences, less than 45% seen once. This sample stems from a study of blood T cells in healthy people across ages. Points from the study as a whole: Lack of knowledge of donor CMV status possibly confounded expanded clonotype changes.

The V gene is TRBV11-2, the J gene TRBJ2-7; 9 nucleotides line up with TRBD1. This sequence originates from a woman aged 18-29 years in good health. Sequencing was performed on blood. For the CDR3, the DNA is TGTGCCAGCAGATCCCAAGTAGGACAGGGGTTCTACGAGCAGTACTTC. Protein product: CASRSQVGQGFYEQYF. Supplemented by reference TRBV11-2 and TRBJ2-7, the full variable domain reads EAGVAQSPRYKIIEKRQSVAFWCNPISGHATLYWYQQILGQGPKLLIQFQNNGVVDDSQLPKDRFSAERLKGVDSTLKIQPAKLEDSAVYLCASRSQVGQGFYEQYFGPGTRLTVT.